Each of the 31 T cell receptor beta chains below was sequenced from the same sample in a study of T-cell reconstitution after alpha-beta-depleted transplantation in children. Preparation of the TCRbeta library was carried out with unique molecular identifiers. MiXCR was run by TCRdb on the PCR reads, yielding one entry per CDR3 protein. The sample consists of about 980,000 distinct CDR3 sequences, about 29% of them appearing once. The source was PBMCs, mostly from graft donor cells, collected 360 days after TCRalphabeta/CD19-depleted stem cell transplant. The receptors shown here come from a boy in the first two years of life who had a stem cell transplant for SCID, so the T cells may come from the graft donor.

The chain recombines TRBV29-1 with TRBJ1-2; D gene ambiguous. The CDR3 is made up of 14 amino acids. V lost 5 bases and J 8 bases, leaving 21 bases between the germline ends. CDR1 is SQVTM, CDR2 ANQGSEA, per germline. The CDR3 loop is CSVSPRVGLQGYTF. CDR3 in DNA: TGCAGCGTTTCCCCGCGGGTCGGGTTGCAGGGCTACACCTTC.

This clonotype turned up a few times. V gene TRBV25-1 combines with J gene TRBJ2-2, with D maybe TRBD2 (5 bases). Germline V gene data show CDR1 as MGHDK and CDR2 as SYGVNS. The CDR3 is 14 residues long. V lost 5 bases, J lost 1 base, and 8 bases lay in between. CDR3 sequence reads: CASSNAGNTGELFF. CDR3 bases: TGTGCCAGCAGTAACGCGGGGAACACCGGGGAGCTGTTTTTT.

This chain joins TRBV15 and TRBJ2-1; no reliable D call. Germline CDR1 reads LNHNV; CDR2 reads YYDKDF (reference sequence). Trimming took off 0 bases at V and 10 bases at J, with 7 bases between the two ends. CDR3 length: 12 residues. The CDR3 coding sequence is TGTGCCACCAGCAGAGAGGGTAGCGAGCAGTTCTTC. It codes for CATSREGSEQFF.

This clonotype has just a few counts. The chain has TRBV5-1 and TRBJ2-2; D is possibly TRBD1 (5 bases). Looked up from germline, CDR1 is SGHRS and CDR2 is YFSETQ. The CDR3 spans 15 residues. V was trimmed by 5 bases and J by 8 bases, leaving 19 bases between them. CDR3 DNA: TGCGCCAGCAGGCCAGGGTCTATAACAAGAGGGGAGCTGTTTTTT. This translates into CASRPGSITRGELFF. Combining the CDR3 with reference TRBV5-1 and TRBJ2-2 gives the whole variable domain KAGVTQTPRYLIKTRGQQVTLSCSPISGHRSVSWYQQTPGQGLQFLFEYFSETQRNKGNFPGRFSGRQFSNSRSEMNVSTLELGDSALYLCASRPGSITRGELFFGEGSRLTVL.

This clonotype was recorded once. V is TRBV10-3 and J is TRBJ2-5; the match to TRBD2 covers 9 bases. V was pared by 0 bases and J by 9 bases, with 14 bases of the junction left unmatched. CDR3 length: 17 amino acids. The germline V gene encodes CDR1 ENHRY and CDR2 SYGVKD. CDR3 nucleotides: TGTGCCATCAGTGAGTCGACCTTGTCACCTAGCGGGGTGGCCCAGTACTTC. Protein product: CAISESTLSPSGVAQYF.

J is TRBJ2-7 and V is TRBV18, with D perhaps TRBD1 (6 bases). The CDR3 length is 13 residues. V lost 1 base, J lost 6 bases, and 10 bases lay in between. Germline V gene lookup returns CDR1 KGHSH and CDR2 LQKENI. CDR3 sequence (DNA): TGTGCCAGCTCACCACAGTCAGGGGTCGAGCAGTACTTC. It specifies CASSPQSGVEQYF.

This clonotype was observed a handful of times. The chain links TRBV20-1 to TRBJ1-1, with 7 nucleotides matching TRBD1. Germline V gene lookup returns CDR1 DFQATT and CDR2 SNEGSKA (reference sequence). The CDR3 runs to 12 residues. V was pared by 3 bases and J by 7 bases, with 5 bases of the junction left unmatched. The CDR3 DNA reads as TGCAGTGCTAGGTACAGGGGTTTTGAAGCTTTCTTT. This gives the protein CSARYRGFEAFF.

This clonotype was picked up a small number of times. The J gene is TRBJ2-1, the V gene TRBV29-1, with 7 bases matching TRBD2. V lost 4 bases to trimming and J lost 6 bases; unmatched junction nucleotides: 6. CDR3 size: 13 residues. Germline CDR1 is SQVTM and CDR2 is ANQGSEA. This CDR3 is CSVASTSRNEQFF. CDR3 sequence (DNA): TGCAGCGTTGCGTCGACTAGCCGCAATGAGCAGTTCTTC.

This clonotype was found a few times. The CDR3 bases are TGTGCCAGCAGCCTCGGTCGAAGCTTAGATACGCAGTATTTT. Protein product: CASSLGRSLDTQYF. This chain links TRBV7-2 with TRBJ2-3; D is unclear. This CDR3 has 14 amino acids. Trimming pared 5 bases from V and 5 bases from J, leaving 14 bases between. The germline CDR1 and CDR2 sequences are SGHTA and FQGNSA.

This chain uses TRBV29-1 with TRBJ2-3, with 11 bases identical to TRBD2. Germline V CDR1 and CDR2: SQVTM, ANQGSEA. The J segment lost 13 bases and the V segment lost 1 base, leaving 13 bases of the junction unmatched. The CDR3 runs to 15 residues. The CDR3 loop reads CSVEGPTSGVLAEYF. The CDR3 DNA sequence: TGCAGCGTTGAAGGACCGACTAGCGGGGTCCTTGCAGAGTATTTT.

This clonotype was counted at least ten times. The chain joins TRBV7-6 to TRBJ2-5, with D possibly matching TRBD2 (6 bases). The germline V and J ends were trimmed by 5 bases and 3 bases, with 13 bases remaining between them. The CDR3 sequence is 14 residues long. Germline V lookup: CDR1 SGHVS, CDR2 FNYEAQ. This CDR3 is CASSPGTGKETQYF. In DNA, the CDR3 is TGTGCCAGCAGCCCCGGGACTGGAAAAGAGACCCAGTACTTC.

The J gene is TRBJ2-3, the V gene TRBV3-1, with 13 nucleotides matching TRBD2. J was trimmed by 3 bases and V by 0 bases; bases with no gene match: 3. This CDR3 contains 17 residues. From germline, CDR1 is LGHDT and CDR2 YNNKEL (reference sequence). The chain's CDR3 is CASSQDLLAGGTDTQYF. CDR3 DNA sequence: TGTGCCAGCAGCCAAGATTTACTAGCGGGGGGGACAGATACGCAGTATTTT.

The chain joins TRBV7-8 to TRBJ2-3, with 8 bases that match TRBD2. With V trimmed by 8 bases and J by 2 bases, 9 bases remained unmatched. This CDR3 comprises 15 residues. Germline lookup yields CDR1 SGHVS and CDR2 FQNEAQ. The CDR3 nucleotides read TGTGCCAGCCATCGGGGGGGCGAGTCCACAGATACGCAGTATTTT. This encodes CASHRGGESTDTQYF.

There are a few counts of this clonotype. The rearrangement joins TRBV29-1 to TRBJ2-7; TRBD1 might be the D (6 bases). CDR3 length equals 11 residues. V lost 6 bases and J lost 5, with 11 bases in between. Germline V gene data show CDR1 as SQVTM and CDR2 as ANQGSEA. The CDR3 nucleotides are TGCAGCGTCGCCCACAGGGACGAGCAGTACTTC. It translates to CSVAHRDEQYF.

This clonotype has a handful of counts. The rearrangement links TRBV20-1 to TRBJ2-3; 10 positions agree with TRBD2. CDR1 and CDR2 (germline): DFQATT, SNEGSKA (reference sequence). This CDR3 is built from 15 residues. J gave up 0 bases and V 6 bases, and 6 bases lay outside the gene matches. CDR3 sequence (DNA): TGCAGTGCCAGTAGCGGGGGGTTTAGCACAGATACGCAGTATTTT. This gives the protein CSASSGGFSTDTQYF.

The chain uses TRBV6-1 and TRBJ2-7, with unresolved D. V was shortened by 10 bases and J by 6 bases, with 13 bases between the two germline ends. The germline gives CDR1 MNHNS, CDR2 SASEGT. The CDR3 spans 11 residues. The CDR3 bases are TGTGCCATTTCAGGAATTCGCGAGCAGTACTTC. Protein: CAISGIREQYF.

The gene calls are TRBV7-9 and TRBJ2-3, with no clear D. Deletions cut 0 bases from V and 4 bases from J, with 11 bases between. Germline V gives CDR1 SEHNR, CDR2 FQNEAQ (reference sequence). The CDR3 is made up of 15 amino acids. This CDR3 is CASSLAAFAADTQYF. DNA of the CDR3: TGTGCCAGCAGCTTAGCGGCCTTCGCGGCAGATACGCAGTATTTT. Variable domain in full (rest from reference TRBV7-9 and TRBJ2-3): DTGVSQNPRHKITKRGQNVTFRCDPISEHNRLYWYRQTLGQGPEFLTYFQNEAQLEKSRLLSDRFSAERPKGSFSTLEIQRTEQGDSAMYLCASSLAAFAADTQYFGPGTRLTVL.

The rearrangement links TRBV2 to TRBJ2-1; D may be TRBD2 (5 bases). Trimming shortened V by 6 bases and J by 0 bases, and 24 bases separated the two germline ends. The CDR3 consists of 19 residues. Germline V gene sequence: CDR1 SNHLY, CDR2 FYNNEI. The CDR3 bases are TGTGCCAGCAGCCGCTATTCCGGGATCAGAAGTAGCTCCTACAATGAGCAGTTCTTC. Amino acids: CASSRYSGIRSSSYNEQFF.

As DNA, the CDR3 is TGTGCCAGCAGTTCGCTACACGGGACAGGTACCTTCTCCTACGAGCAGTACTTC. Amino acid sequence: CASSSLHGTGTFSYEQYF. V usage is TRBV12-3 or TRBV12-4 and J usage is TRBJ2-7; 8 nucleotides match TRBD1. There are 18 residues in the CDR3. V was clipped by 4 bases and J by 0 bases; unmatched bases: 14.

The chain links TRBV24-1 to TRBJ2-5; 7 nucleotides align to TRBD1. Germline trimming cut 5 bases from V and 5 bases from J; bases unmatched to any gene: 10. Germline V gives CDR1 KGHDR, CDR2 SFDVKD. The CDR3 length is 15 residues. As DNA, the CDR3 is TGTGCCACCAGTGCGCAGGCAGGGGGATCCGAGACCCAGTACTTC. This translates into CATSAQAGGSETQYF.

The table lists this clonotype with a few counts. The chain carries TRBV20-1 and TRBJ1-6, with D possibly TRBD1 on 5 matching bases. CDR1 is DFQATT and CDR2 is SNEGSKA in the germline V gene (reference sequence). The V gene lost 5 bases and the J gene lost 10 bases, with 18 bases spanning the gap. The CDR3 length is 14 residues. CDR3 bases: TGCAGTGCTCTCGGCGCAGGGCGAGAGTCACCCCTCCACTTT. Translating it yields CSALGAGRESPLHF.

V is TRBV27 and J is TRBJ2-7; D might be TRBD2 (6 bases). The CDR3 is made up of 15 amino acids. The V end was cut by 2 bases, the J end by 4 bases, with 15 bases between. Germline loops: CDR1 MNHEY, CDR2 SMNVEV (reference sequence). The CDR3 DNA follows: TGTGCCAGCAGTTTAGCGGGTATTGCGGGATACGAGCAGTACTTC. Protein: CASSLAGIAGYEQYF.

CDR3: CATSRDLTTQGRYQPQHF. In DNA form, the CDR3 reads TGTGCCACCAGCAGAGATTTGACCACGCAAGGGAGGTATCAGCCCCAGCATTTT. This chain joins TRBV15 and TRBJ1-5; no reliable D call. The CDR3 runs 18 residues. The germline CDR1 and CDR2 sequences are LNHNV and YYDKDF (reference sequence). With 0 bases removed from V and 5 bases from J, the gap between germline ends came to 20 bases.

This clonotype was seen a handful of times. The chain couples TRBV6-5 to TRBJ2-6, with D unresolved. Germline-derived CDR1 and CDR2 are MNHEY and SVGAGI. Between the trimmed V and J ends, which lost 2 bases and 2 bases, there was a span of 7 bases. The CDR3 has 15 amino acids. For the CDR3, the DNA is TGTGCCAGCAGTTACCGGGTACCTGGGGCCAACGTCCTGACTTTC. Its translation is CASSYRVPGANVLTF.

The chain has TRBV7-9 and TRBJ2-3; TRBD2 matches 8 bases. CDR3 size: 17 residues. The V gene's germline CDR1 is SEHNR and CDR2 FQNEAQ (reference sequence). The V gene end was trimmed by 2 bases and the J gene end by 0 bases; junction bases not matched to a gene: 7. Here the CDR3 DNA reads TGTGCCAGCAGCTTAATTCCTGGCGGGGGGAGCACAGATACGCAGTATTTT. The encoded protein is CASSLIPGGGSTDTQYF. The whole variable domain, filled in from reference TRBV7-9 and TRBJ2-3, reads DTGVSQNPRHKITKRGQNVTFRCDPISEHNRLYWYRQTLGQGPEFLTYFQNEAQLEKSRLLSDRFSAERPKGSFSTLEIQRTEQGDSAMYLCASSLIPGGGSTDTQYFGPGTRLTVL.

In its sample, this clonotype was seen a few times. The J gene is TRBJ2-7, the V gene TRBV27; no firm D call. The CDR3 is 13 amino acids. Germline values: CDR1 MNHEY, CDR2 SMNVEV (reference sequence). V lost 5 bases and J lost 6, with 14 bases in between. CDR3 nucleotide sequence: TGTGCCAGCAGTACCCCAAAGGCCGGCGAGCAGTACTTC. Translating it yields CASSTPKAGEQYF.

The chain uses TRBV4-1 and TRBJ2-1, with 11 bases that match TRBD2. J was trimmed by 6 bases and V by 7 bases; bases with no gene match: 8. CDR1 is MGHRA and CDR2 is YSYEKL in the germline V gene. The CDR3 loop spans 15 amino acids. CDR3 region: CASKTLAGEGNEQFF. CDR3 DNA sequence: TGCGCCAGCAAAACACTAGCGGGGGAGGGCAATGAGCAGTTCTTC.

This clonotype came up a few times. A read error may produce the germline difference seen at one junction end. This CDR3 reads CASSLGRPEDF. CDR3 DNA sequence: TGTGCCAGCAGCTTAGGACGCCCTGAGGATTTT. The chain uses TRBV7-2 and TRBJ1-5; D ambiguous. The CDR3 has 11 amino acids. Germline assignment: CDR1 SGHTA and CDR2 FQGNSA.

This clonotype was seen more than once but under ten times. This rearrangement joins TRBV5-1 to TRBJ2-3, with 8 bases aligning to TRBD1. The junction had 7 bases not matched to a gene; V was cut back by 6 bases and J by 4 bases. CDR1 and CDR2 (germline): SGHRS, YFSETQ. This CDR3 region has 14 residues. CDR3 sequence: CASTRDRMSDTQYF. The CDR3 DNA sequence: TGCGCCAGCACCCGGGACAGGATGTCAGATACGCAGTATTTT. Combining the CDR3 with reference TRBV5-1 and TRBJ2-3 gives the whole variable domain KAGVTQTPRYLIKTRGQQVTLSCSPISGHRSVSWYQQTPGQGLQFLFEYFSETQRNKGNFPGRFSGRQFSNSRSEMNVSTLELGDSALYLCASTRDRMSDTQYFGPGTRLTVL.

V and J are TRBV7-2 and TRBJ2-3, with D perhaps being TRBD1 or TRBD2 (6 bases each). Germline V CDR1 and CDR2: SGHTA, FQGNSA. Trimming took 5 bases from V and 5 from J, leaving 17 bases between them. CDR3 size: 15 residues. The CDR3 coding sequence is TGTGCCAGCAGCCTGCTGGGGGCCGGGGGAGATACGCAGTATTTT. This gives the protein CASSLLGAGGDTQYF.

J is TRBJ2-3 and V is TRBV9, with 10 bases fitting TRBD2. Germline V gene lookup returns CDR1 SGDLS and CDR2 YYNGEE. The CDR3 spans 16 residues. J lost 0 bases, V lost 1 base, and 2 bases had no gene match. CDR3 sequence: CASSVTSGASTDTQYF. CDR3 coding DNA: TGTGCCAGCAGCGTAACTAGCGGGGCCAGCACAGATACGCAGTATTTT.